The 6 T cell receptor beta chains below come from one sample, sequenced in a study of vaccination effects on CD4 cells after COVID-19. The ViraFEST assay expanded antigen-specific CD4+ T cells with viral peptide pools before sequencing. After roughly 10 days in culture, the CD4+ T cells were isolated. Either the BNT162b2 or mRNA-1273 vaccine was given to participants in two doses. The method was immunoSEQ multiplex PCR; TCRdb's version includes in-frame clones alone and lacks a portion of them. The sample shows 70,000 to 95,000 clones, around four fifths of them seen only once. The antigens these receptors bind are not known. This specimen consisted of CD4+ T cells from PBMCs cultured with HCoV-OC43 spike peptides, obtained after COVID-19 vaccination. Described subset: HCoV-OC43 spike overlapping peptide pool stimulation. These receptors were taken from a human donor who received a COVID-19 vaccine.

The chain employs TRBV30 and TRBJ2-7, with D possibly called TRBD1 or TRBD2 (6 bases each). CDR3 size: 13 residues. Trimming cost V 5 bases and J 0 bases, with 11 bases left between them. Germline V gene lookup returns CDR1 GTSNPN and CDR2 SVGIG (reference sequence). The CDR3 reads CAWGGTTSYEQYV. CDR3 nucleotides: TGTGCCTGGGGGGGGACAACCTCCTACGAGCAGTACGTC.

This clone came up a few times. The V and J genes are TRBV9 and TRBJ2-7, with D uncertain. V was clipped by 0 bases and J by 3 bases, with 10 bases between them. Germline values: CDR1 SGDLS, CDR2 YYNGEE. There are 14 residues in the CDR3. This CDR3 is CASSVAGVGYEQYV. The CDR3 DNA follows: TGTGCCAGCAGCGTAGCGGGTGTCGGCTACGAGCAGTACGTC.

The CDR3 DNA reads as TGTGCCAGCAGACAGGGAGACAATTCACCCCTCCACTTT. This encodes CASRQGDNSPLHF. The chain recombines TRBV6-5 with TRBJ1-6; TRBD1 is a possible D gene (6 bases). The CDR3 totals 13 residues. Germline CDR1 MNHEY, CDR2 SVGAGI. V lost 6 bases and J lost 7, with 10 bases in between.

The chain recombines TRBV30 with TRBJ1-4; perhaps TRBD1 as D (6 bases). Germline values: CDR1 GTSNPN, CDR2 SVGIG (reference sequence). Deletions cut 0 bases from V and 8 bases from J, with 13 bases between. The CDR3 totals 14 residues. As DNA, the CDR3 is TGTGCCTGGAGTGTGGGGGGGGCATCCGAAAAACTGTTTTTT. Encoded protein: CAWSVGGASEKLFF.

The CDR3 DNA follows: TGTGCCAGCAGCTCAGCCCGATCCATCTCTGGAAACACCATATATTTT. This encodes CASSSARSISGNTIYF. This rearrangement joins TRBV9 to TRBJ1-3; D gene uncertain. This CDR3 has 16 residues. Germline V gives CDR1 SGDLS, CDR2 YYNGEE. V was pared by 4 bases and J by 0 bases, with 14 bases between.

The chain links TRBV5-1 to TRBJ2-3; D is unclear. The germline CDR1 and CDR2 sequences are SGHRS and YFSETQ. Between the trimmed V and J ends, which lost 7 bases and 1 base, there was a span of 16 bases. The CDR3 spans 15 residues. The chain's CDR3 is CASQQRGYRTDTQYF. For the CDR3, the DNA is TGCGCCAGCCAACAGAGAGGTTATCGCACAGATACGCAGTATTTT.